What follows are 20 T cell receptor beta chains derived from one specimen sequenced in a study of shared T cell receptors in the human thymus. Produced via immunoSEQ multiplex PCR; TCRdb's table is partial and in-frame only. The data contain roughly 660,000 clones, more than 75% of them singletons. The data were also submitted as part of a second study, on human thymus T cells.

The sample was thymocytes. The receptors stem from a boy under two years old with a congenital heart defect.

The J gene is TRBJ1-1, the V gene TRBV28; a weak D match, TRBD1 (5 bases). The germline V gene has CDR1 MDHEN and CDR2 SYDVKM. This CDR3 contains 16 residues. Trimming stripped 3 bases from V and 3 bases from J, with 17 bases between. CDR3 sequence reads: CASSFGPAGPYTEAFF. CDR3 DNA: TGTGCCAGCAGTTTTGGTCCGGCAGGGCCTTACACTGAAGCTTTCTTT.

This clone has only one observation. This rearrangement joins TRBV7-6 to TRBJ2-1; D perhaps matches TRBD2 (6 bases). V was clipped by 2 bases and J by 8 bases, with 19 bases between them. Germline V gene lookup returns CDR1 SGHVS and CDR2 FNYEAQ. This CDR3 contains 16 residues. The DNA of the CDR3 is TGTGCCAGCAGCTTAACTTCTAGCGCGGAGGTAGATGAGCAGTTCTTC. Translation: CASSLTSSAEVDEQFF.

This clone was found once. V usage is TRBV5-1 and J usage is TRBJ2-1; 7 bases agree with TRBD2. This CDR3 contains 15 residues. V dropped 0 bases and J dropped 5; count of bases not matched to a gene: 5. Germline-derived CDR1 and CDR2 are SGHRS and YFSETQ. This CDR3 reads CASSLEPSGHNEQFF. The DNA for the CDR3 is TGCGCCAGCAGCTTGGAGCCTAGCGGCCACAATGAGCAGTTCTTC.

The table lists this clone with a count of one. The chain links TRBV7-2 to TRBJ2-7, with a weak D call TRBD1 (5 bases). Trimming cost V 4 bases and J 0 bases, with 16 bases left between them. This CDR3 region has 16 residues. Germline values: CDR1 SGHTA, CDR2 FQGNSA. CDR3 loop: CASSSDDRPNSYEQYF. The DNA for the CDR3 is TGTGCCAGCAGCTCCGACGACAGACCAAACTCCTACGAGCAGTACTTC. The variable domain in full, with the rest retrieved from reference TRBV7-2 and TRBJ2-7, is GAGVSQSPSNKVTEKGKDVELRCDPISGHTALYWYRQSLGQGLEFLIYFQGNSAPDKSGLPSDRFSAERTGGSVSTLTIQRTQQEDSAVYLCASSSDDRPNSYEQYFGPGTRLTVT.

The rearrangement joins TRBV10-2 to TRBJ1-5, with 9 bases aligning to TRBD1. Germline loops: CDR1 WSHSY, CDR2 SAAADI. This CDR3 is built from 15 residues. J lost 5 bases, V lost 0 bases, and 2 bases had no gene match. CDR3 nucleotide sequence: TGCGCCAGCAGTGAGTCAAGACAGGGGGATCAGCCCCAGCATTTT. Its translation: CASSESRQGDQPQHF.

The chain uses TRBV4-3 and TRBJ2-6; 10 bases line up with TRBD1. The CDR3 runs 19 residues. The germline V gene encodes CDR1 LGHNA and CDR2 YSLEER. V lost 3 bases and J lost 2; bases outside the gene matches: 10. The DNA for the CDR3 is TGCGCCAGCAGCCACCCATTGGGACAGGGGTTGGCTGGGGCCAACGTCCTGACTTTC. It is translated as CASSHPLGQGLAGANVLTF.

The rearrangement uses TRBV4-1 and TRBJ2-1; 8 positions agree with TRBD2. The J segment lost 6 bases and the V segment lost 4 bases, leaving 14 bases of the junction unmatched. The CDR3 has 17 residues. Germline lookup yields CDR1 MGHRA and CDR2 YSYEKL. The CDR3, as DNA: TGCGCCAGCAGCCCCCTCGGGGCGGGAGGACATCTCAATGAGCAGTTCTTC. Encoded protein: CASSPLGAGGHLNEQFF.

This chain joins TRBV4-1 and TRBJ2-5; TRBD1 agrees at 7 bases. CDR1 and CDR2 (germline): MGHRA, YSYEKL. The CDR3 is made up of 16 amino acids. V trimming: 4 bases; J trimming: 5 bases; junction bases outside the gene matches: 13. In DNA form, the CDR3 reads TGCGCCAGCAGCCCACATTCAGGGGGTGGTGGGGAGACCCAGTACTTC. It codes for CASSPHSGGGGETQYF.

The J gene is TRBJ2-7, the V gene TRBV7-2, with 7 bases fitting TRBD2. The CDR3 totals 14 residues. Germline trimming cut 5 bases from V and 4 bases from J; bases unmatched to any gene: 8. Germline CDR1 and CDR2: SGHTA and FQGNSA. The CDR3 spells CASSPGGGRYEQYF. In nucleotides, the CDR3 is TGTGCCAGCAGCCCCGGCGGGGGTAGGTACGAGCAGTACTTC.

V gene TRBV19 combines with J gene TRBJ2-7; the match to TRBD1 covers 7 bases. CDR1 LNHDA and CDR2 SQIVND come from the germline V gene (reference sequence). The length of the CDR3 is 13 residues. V gave up 6 bases and J gave up 5 bases; unmatched junction bases: 7. CDR3 coding DNA: TGTGCCAGTAGCCGAACAGGGGTAGACGAGCAGTACTTC. Translation: CASSRTGVDEQYF.

V gene TRBV21-1 combines with J gene TRBJ2-6; TRBD1, the table's D call, was not compared with the DNA. TRBV21-1 is assigned pseudogene status. This CDR3 has 15 residues. DNA for the CDR3: TGTGCCAGCAGCATGACAGGATCTGGGGCCAACGTCCTGACTTTC. Translated: CASSMTGSGANVLTF.

The chain couples TRBV27 to TRBJ2-1; 9 nucleotides align to TRBD2. Looked up from germline, CDR1 is MNHEY and CDR2 is SMNVEV (reference sequence). This CDR3 has 16 residues. Trimming at V came to 2 bases and at J to 6 bases, leaving 8 bases not matched to a gene. Here the CDR3 reads CASSLRGSGSFNEQFF. CDR3 DNA: TGTGCCAGCAGTTTACGGGGTAGCGGGAGTTTCAATGAGCAGTTCTTC.

This clone was recorded a few times. V usage is TRBV5-4 and J usage is TRBJ1-2; TRBD1 matches 8 bases. Trimming cost V 1 base and J 1 base; bases outside gene matches: 9. In germline, CDR1 is SGHNT, CDR2 YYREEE (reference sequence). This CDR3 comprises 17 residues. The DNA of the CDR3 is TGTGCCAGCAGCTTGTGGGGACAGGCCCCTCTTAACTATGGCTACACCTTC. This sequence encodes CASSLWGQAPLNYGYTF. The full variable domain, its missing parts supplied by reference TRBV5-4 and TRBJ1-2, is ETGVTQSPTHLIKTRGQQVTLRCSSQSGHNTVSWYQQALGQGPQFIFQYYREEENGRGNFPPRFSGLQFPNYSSELNVNALELDDSALYLCASSLWGQAPLNYGYTFGSGTRLTVV.

This chain links TRBV18 with TRBJ2-7; 8 bases map to TRBD2. Germline loops: CDR1 KGHSH, CDR2 LQKENI. After removal of 3 bases from V and 4 bases from J, the junction contained 11 bases not matched to a gene. CDR3 size: 16 residues. CDR3 amino acids: CASSPPGLVGKYEQYF. CDR3 nucleotides: TGTGCCAGCTCACCCCCGGGACTAGTTGGGAAATACGAGCAGTACTTC.

The chain recombines TRBV5-6 with TRBJ2-1; D is unclear. Germline values: CDR1 SGHDT, CDR2 YYEEEE. The V gene lost 0 bases and the J gene lost 5 bases, with 6 bases spanning the gap. The CDR3 length is 13 residues. The CDR3 coding sequence is TGTGCCAGCAGCTTGGAGTCGGACAATGAGCAGTTCTTC. Residues: CASSLESDNEQFF.

J is TRBJ2-1 and V is TRBV28, with D possibly being TRBD2 (5 bases). Trimming cost V 6 bases and J 4 bases, with 10 bases left between them. Germline V gene sequence: CDR1 MDHEN, CDR2 SYDVKM. This CDR3 contains 13 residues. The CDR3: CASRRTSYNEQFF. The CDR3 DNA follows: TGTGCCAGCAGACGGACTTCTTACAATGAGCAGTTCTTC.

CDR3 residues: CAVPGLVTGELFF. The CDR3 DNA sequence: TGTGCCGTTCCGGGACTCGTCACCGGGGAGCTGTTTTTT. V and J are TRBV19 and TRBJ2-2; possible D gene TRBD2, 6 bases. Germline V lookup: CDR1 LNHDA, CDR2 SQIVND (reference sequence). The V end was cut by 11 bases, the J end by 4 bases, with 14 bases between. The CDR3 runs 13 residues.

Only one count was recorded for this clone. The J gene is TRBJ2-4, the V gene TRBV5-4, with D possibly matching TRBD1 (6 bases). CDR1 is SGHNT, CDR2 YYREEE, per germline (reference sequence). The V end lost 2 bases, the J end lost 4 bases, and 10 bases lay between the germline ends. The CDR3 consists of 14 residues. This chain's CDR3 is CASSFAGQKNIQYF. The CDR3 DNA is TGTGCCAGCAGCTTCGCAGGACAGAAAAACATTCAGTACTTC.

V is TRBV7-2 and J is TRBJ2-1, with D possibly matching TRBD2 (5 bases). Germline values: CDR1 SGHTA, CDR2 FQGNSA. CDR3 size: 15 residues. V shed 3 bases and J shed 4 bases, with 13 bases lying between them. The CDR3 DNA sequence: TGTGCCAGCAGCTTGGGGAGCGAGACTTACAATGAGCAGTTCTTC. Amino acid sequence: CASSLGSETYNEQFF.

V and J are TRBV6-5 and TRBJ2-6; D is ambiguous. The ends were cut back, 4 bases at V and 0 bases at J, with 4 bases in the middle. CDR1 is MNHEY, CDR2 SVGAGI, per germline. The CDR3 runs to 14 residues. Here the CDR3 reads CASSFGSGANVLTF. For the CDR3, the DNA is TGTGCCAGCAGTTTCGGCTCTGGGGCCAACGTCCTGACTTTC.